Described below is a single T cell receptor (beta chain) sequence and its context. This table comes from immunoSEQ multiplex PCR, and its TCRdb copy is limited to in-frame clones, with some not included. The data show more than 85,000 clones, with about 87% seen just once and 6.6% held by the top ten. The CDR3 extends over 14 amino acids. Germline V gene data show CDR1 as MNHEY and CDR2 as SVGAGI. The V end lost 6 bases, the J end lost 6 bases, and 14 bases lay between the germline ends. The sample is drawn from a study of blood T cell repertoires in COVID-19. For the study at large: Nucleic acid was either cDNA or gDNA, and it came from T cells, B-cell-depleted T cells, or PBMCs.

The sequencing sample was made of peripheral blood. The J gene is TRBJ2-2, the V gene TRBV6-5, with D possibly matching TRBD1 (5 bases). The TCR comes from a woman between 50 and 59 years old with acute or convalescent COVID-19. CDR3 sequence: CASRTAGSAGELFF. CDR3 sequence (DNA): TGTGCCAGCAGGACCGCAGGGTCGGCCGGGGAGCTGTTTTTT.